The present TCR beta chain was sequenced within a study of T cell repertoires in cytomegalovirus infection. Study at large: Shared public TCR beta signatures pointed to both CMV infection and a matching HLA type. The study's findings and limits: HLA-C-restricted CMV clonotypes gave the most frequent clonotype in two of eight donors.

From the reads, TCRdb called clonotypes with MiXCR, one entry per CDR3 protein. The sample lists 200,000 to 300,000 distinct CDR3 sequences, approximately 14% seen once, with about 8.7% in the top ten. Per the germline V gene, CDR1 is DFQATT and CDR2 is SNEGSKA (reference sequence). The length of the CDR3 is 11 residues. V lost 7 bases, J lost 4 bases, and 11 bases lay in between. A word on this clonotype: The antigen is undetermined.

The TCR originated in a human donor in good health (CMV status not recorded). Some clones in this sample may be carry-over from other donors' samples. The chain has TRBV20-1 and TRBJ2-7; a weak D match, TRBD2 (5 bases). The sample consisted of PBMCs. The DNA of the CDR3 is TGCAGTGAGGAGCGGTTGTACGAGCAGTACTTC. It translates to CSEERLYEQYF.